The subject of this entry is one TCR beta chain. Some clones are missing from TCRdb's copy, which holds only in-frame ones; the method was immunoSEQ multiplex PCR. The table has about 38,000 clones, roughly 90% seen once. These data originate in a study of PD-L1 blockade in urothelial cancer. V dropped 2 bases and J dropped 8 bases, with 6 bases sitting between them. The germline CDR1 and CDR2 sequences are LGHNT and FRNRAP. The CDR3 runs to 12 residues. This material consisted of PBMCs, taken around atezolizumab (anti-PD-L1) treatment. This receptor was taken from a man between 60 and 70 years old with urothelial cancer. The J gene is TRBJ1-4, the V gene TRBV12-5; D is unclear. CDR3 protein: CASGLTGEKLFF. The DNA for the CDR3 is TGTGCTAGTGGTTTGACGGGGGAAAAACTGTTTTTT.